This TCR beta chain was sequenced in a study of technical replicates of blood from a handful of donors. Libraries were prepared by immunoSEQ multiplex PCR; TCRdb keeps only in-frame clonotypes and omits some of them. The table has fewer than 95,000 clones, roughly nine tenths seen once. Trimming took 0 bases from V and 4 from J; bases not matched to a gene: 3. Germline lookup yields CDR1 SGHRS and CDR2 YFSETQ. The CDR3 consists of 16 residues. This TCR derives from a human donor in good health. The gene calls are TRBV5-1 and TRBJ2-7, with TRBD2 matching over 14 bases. Material: T cells isolated from PBMCs. The CDR3 loop is CASSLGLAGGPYEQYF. The CDR3 nucleotides read TGCGCCAGCAGCTTGGGACTAGCGGGGGGGCCGTACGAGCAGTACTTC.